Listed here are 32 T cell receptor beta chains from one sample, sequenced in a study of spatial heterogeneity in lung cancer. Broader study findings: For expanded intratumoral alpha and beta TCRs, counts tracked tumor mutation counts.

TCRdb re-called the 5' RACE reads through MiXCR, storing one row per CDR3 protein. The data show about 9,800 distinct CDR3 sequences, roughly 50% seen once. These receptors have no identified antigens. The time point denotes: sample taken at primary tumor resection. The material was lung tumor tissue, obtained at surgery. The receptors here all came from a female donor with early-stage non-small cell lung cancer.

In the case of this clonotype: Within a library made for alpha chains, this beta chain is off target, and its count is uninformative. The gene calls are TRBV3-1 and TRBJ2-1; 8 nucleotides match TRBD1. There are 17 residues in the CDR3. V gave up 4 bases and J gave up 6 bases; unmatched junction bases: 14. The germline CDR1 and CDR2 sequences are LGHDT and YNNKEL (reference sequence). The CDR3 DNA reads TGTGCCAGCAGCCCGTACCCCGAGGACAGGGTTCGCAATGAGCAGTTCTTC. This codes for CASSPYPEDRVRNEQFF.

To note about this clonotype: With the library built for alpha chains, this beta chain is off target and its frequency is not meaningful. The CDR3 loop reads CASSLTGPGGAETQYF. The CDR3 DNA follows: TGTGCCAGCAGCTTAACCGGGCCGGGGGGAGCGGAGACCCAGTACTTC. This sequence joins TRBV7-3 and TRBJ2-5, with TRBD2 matching over 7 bases. This CDR3 region has 16 residues. V trimming: 0 bases; J trimming: 5 bases; junction bases outside the gene matches: 9. Looked up from germline, CDR1 is SGHTA and CDR2 is FQGTGA.

Remarks on this clonotype: This beta chain represents an off-target read in a library built for alpha chains; its size is of limited meaning. The rearrangement uses TRBV4-2 and TRBJ2-3; D unclear. Between the trimmed V and J ends, which lost 1 base and 2 bases, there was a span of 10 bases. Per germline, CDR1 LGHNA and CDR2 YNFKEQ. CDR3 size: 15 residues. CDR3 DNA: TGTGCCAGCAGCCAAGCCCATAGACCCACAGATACGCAGTATTTT. Amino acids: CASSQAHRPTDTQYF.

With regard to this clonotype: This beta chain is a stray sequence in a library constructed for alpha chains; its clone size is not meaningful. The J gene is TRBJ2-4, the V gene TRBV2; D is possibly TRBD2 (5 bases). There are 11 residues in the CDR3. CDR1 SNHLY and CDR2 FYNNEI come from the germline V gene. V was trimmed by 8 bases and J by 9 bases, leaving 11 bases between them. CDR3 DNA sequence: TGTGCCAGCGGCTCGGGGAGCATTCAGTACTTC. This encodes CASGSGSIQYF. The full variable domain, its missing parts supplied by reference TRBV2 and TRBJ2-4, is EPEVTQTPSHQVTQMGQEVILRCVPISNHLYFYWYRQILGQKVEFLVSFYNNEISEKSEIFDDQFSVERPDGSNFTLKIRSTKLEDSAMYFCASGSGSIQYFGAGTRLSVL.

Details on this clonotype: This beta chain turned up in a library designed for alpha chains; as an off-target read, its abundance says little. This chain connects TRBV7-2 to TRBJ1-5, with TRBD1 as a possible D gene (6 bases). V lost 2 bases to trimming and J lost 5 bases, with 10 bases between them. In germline, CDR1 is SGHTA, CDR2 FQGNSA. The CDR3 spans 14 residues. CDR3 DNA sequence: TGTGCCAGCAGCTTAACAGGGTATTATCAGCCCCAGCATTTT. Its protein is CASSLTGYYQPQHF.

A word on this clonotype: This beta chain is a stray sequence in a library constructed for alpha chains; its clone size is not meaningful. This chain links TRBV4-1 with TRBJ2-5, with D tentatively TRBD1 (5 bases). The CDR3 loop spans 14 amino acids. Germline CDR1 is MGHRA and CDR2 is YSYEKL. The V end lost 1 base, the J end lost 3 bases, and 9 bases lay between the germline ends. CDR3 coding DNA: TGCGCCAGCAGCCAAGGGACATACGAAGAGACCCAGTACTTC. Translated: CASSQGTYEETQYF.

Of note for this clonotype: This beta chain is an off-target read within a library intended for alpha chains, so its frequency means little. The chain uses TRBV2 and TRBJ2-3, with a possible D match to TRBD1 (6 bases). The CDR3 has 15 amino acids. Trimming cost V 4 bases and J 4 bases, with 15 bases left between them. Germline CDR1 reads SNHLY; CDR2 reads FYNNEI. The CDR3 loop reads CASSVGRGRADTQYF. Written as DNA, the CDR3 is TGTGCCAGCAGTGTCGGCAGGGGAAGGGCAGATACGCAGTATTTT.

On this clonotype: The size of this beta chain means little, since it is a stray read in a library made for alpha chains. This chain joins TRBV6-2 or TRBV6-3 and TRBJ2-1; tentative D call: TRBD2 (6 bases). Germline lookup yields CDR1 MNHEY and CDR2 SVGEGT. The CDR3 totals 13 residues. The V gene lost 5 bases and the J gene lost 5 bases, with 10 bases spanning the gap. The DNA for the CDR3 is TGTGCCAGCAGTGGGACTTCCAACAATGAGCAGTTCTTC. Translating it yields CASSGTSNNEQFF.

There are a few counts of this clonotype. This beta chain turned up in a library designed for alpha chains; as an off-target read, its abundance says little. The chain joins TRBV18 to TRBJ2-7; either TRBD1 or TRBD2 may fit D (7 bases each). With 8 bases removed from V and 3 bases from J, the gap between germline ends came to 17 bases. CDR3 length: 14 amino acids. Germline values: CDR1 KGHSH, CDR2 LQKENI. The CDR3 DNA reads as TGTGCCAGCAAGCGGGACAGTGGGTTCTACGAGCAGTACTTC. It is translated as CASKRDSGFYEQYF.

About this clonotype: This beta chain is an unintended read in a library built for alpha chains; its size means little. This chain joins TRBV7-3 and TRBJ1-5; possibly TRBD1 for D (5 bases). CDR1 and CDR2 (germline): SGHTA, FQGTGA. V dropped 5 bases and J dropped 5 bases, with 25 bases sitting between them. The CDR3 loop spans 18 amino acids. The CDR3 DNA sequence: TGTGCCAGCAGCCGGCTAGCCTCCGGGGCTACGAGCGATCAGCCCCAGCATTTT. Encoded protein: CASSRLASGATSDQPQHF.

Note on this clonotype: This beta chain is an unintended read in a library built for alpha chains; its size means little. The V gene is TRBV28, the J gene TRBJ2-7, with D perhaps matching TRBD1 or TRBD2 (6 bases each). This CDR3 spans 13 amino acids. V lost 3 bases, J lost 3 bases, and 9 bases lay in between. The germline CDR1 and CDR2 sequences are MDHEN and SYDVKM. The DNA of the CDR3 is TGTGCCAGCAGTTTGGGGGGCGACTACGAGCAGTACTTC. Its translation: CASSLGGDYEQYF.

Only a few counts were recorded for this clonotype. Since the library was made to target alpha chains, this beta chain is a stray read and its abundance is not meaningful. CDR3: CASSEAPGPYEQYF. The CDR3 DNA is TGTGCCAGCAGTGAAGCCCCAGGGCCCTACGAGCAGTACTTC. The J gene is TRBJ2-7, the V gene TRBV2, with a weak D call TRBD1 (5 bases). V shed 0 bases and J shed 2 bases, with 8 bases lying between them. CDR3 length: 14 residues. CDR1 is SNHLY, CDR2 FYNNEI, per germline.

With regard to this clonotype: With the library built for alpha chains, this beta chain is off target and its frequency is not meaningful. This chain connects TRBV5-1 to TRBJ2-5, with 8 bases matching TRBD2. J gave up 0 bases and V 2 bases, and 15 bases lay outside the gene matches. The CDR3 is 19 residues long. Germline CDR1 is SGHRS and CDR2 is YFSETQ. The CDR3 spells CASSFLSPGSGTYQETQYF. The CDR3 DNA reads as TGCGCCAGCAGCTTCCTCAGCCCAGGTAGCGGGACTTACCAAGAGACCCAGTACTTC. Supplemented by reference TRBV5-1 and TRBJ2-5, the full variable domain reads KAGVTQTPRYLIKTRGQQVTLSCSPISGHRSVSWYQQTPGQGLQFLFEYFSETQRNKGNFPGRFSGRQFSNSRSEMNVSTLELGDSALYLCASSFLSPGSGTYQETQYFGPGTRLLVL.

This clonotype was counted only a few times. The size of this beta chain means little, since it is a stray read in a library made for alpha chains. This chain uses TRBV9 with TRBJ2-3; D is ambiguous. Trimming removed 0 bases from V and 3 bases from J, with 11 bases in between. Germline CDR1 SGDLS, CDR2 YYNGEE. The CDR3 sequence is 15 residues long. The CDR3 DNA reads TGTGCCAGCAGCGTAGGTGTGTGGGGAACAGATACGCAGTATTTT. The encoded protein is CASSVGVWGTDTQYF.

As for this clonotype: With the library built for alpha chains, this beta chain is off target and its frequency is not meaningful. CDR3 sequence reads: CASSPWTQKNEQFF. The CDR3 bases are TGTGCCAGCAGTCCCTGGACCCAAAAGAATGAGCAGTTCTTC. The chain combines TRBV12-3 or TRBV12-4 with TRBJ2-1; D unresolved. The length of the CDR3 is 14 residues. V lost 5 bases, J lost 7 bases, and 15 bases lay in between.

In its sample, this clonotype was seen once. In a library made to pick up alpha chains, this beta chain is a stray read with a size that means little. V and J are TRBV5-1 and TRBJ1-4; 8 bases fit TRBD1. Unmatched junction bases numbered 7, after V lost 5 bases and J lost 7 bases. Germline V gene lookup returns CDR1 SGHRS and CDR2 YFSETQ. This CDR3 comprises 14 residues. The CDR3 reads CASRSDRVTEKLFF. DNA of the CDR3: TGCGCCAGCAGGTCGGACAGGGTGACTGAAAAACTGTTTTTT.

Of note for this clonotype: This beta chain is an unintended read in a library built for alpha chains; its size means little. This rearrangement joins TRBV28 to TRBJ2-1; 9 positions agree with TRBD2. This CDR3 contains 17 residues. Losses at the gene ends were 3 bases for V and 5 bases for J; bases not matched to a gene: 11. Germline lookup yields CDR1 MDHEN and CDR2 SYDVKM. CDR3 in DNA: TGTGCCAGCAGTTTGTTTGCTAGCGGGGTACTCAACAATGAGCAGTTCTTC. Protein product: CASSLFASGVLNNEQFF. Looking up the rest from reference TRBV28 and TRBJ2-1 gives the full variable domain: DVKVTQSSRYLVKRTGEKVFLECVQDMDHENMFWYRQDPGLGLRLIYFSYDVKMKEKGDIPEGYSVSREKKERFSLILESASTNQTSMYLCASSLFASGVLNNEQFFGPGTRLTVL.

Details on this clonotype: The library was prepared for alpha chains; this beta chain is a stray read, so its frequency means little. The rearrangement joins TRBV12-3 or TRBV12-4 to TRBJ2-1; possibly TRBD1 for D (6 bases). The CDR3 extends over 14 amino acids. V was trimmed by 3 bases and J by 6 bases, leaving 12 bases between them. DNA of the CDR3: TGTGCCAGCAGTTTTATGGGGGCAGGCAATGAGCAGTTCTTC. As protein: CASSFMGAGNEQFF.

Regarding this clonotype: A library made for alpha chains picked up this beta chain off target, so its size means little. The rearrangement links TRBV7-2 to TRBJ2-2; D gene ambiguous. There are 16 residues in the CDR3. CDR1 and CDR2 from the germline V gene are SGHTA and FQGNSA. V lost 1 base to trimming and J lost 2 bases, with 11 bases between them. The CDR3 region is CASSLDNLGNTGELFF. As DNA, the CDR3 is TGTGCCAGCAGCTTAGATAATTTGGGAAACACCGGGGAGCTGTTTTTT.

Details on this clonotype: With the library built for alpha chains, this beta chain is off target and its frequency is not meaningful. The chain recombines TRBV7-2 with TRBJ2-1; possibly TRBD2 for D (6 bases). V gave up 4 bases and J gave up 7 bases, with 8 bases separating them. The CDR3 has 12 amino acids. Germline V gene lookup returns CDR1 SGHTA and CDR2 FQGNSA. CDR3 bases: TGTGCCAGCAGCTCCCGGGGGAATGAGCAGTTCTTC. This encodes CASSSRGNEQFF.

Remarks on this clonotype: Being off target in a library aimed at alpha chains, this beta chain has a size of little meaning. The chain carries TRBV10-3 and TRBJ2-7; 8 nucleotides match TRBD2. V shed 2 bases, J shed 2 bases, and the junction held 5 bases outside the gene matches. Germline lookup yields CDR1 ENHRY and CDR2 SYGVKD. The CDR3 runs to 15 residues. CDR3: CAISESGGYTYEQYF. In DNA, the CDR3 is TGTGCCATCAGTGAGAGCGGGGGTTATACCTACGAGCAGTACTTC.

Notes on this clonotype: A read error may produce the germline difference seen at one junction end. The library was prepared for alpha chains; this beta chain is a stray read, so its frequency means little. This rearrangement joins TRBV20-1 to TRBJ2-7; maybe TRBD2 (6 bases). The CDR3 spans 9 residues. Per germline, CDR1 DFQATT and CDR2 SNEGSKA (reference sequence). As DNA, the CDR3 is TGCAGAGCTAGATGGGGGGAGGACTTC. Residues: CRARWGEDF.

This clonotype was seen only once. Little can be read into the size of this beta chain, an off-target read in a library designed for alpha chains. The chain has TRBV20-1 and TRBJ1-3; D is undetermined. CDR1 and CDR2 (germline): DFQATT, SNEGSKA (reference sequence). The CDR3 totals 16 residues. V lost 0 bases and J lost 1, with 13 bases in between. The CDR3 loop is CSARDHTRESGNTIYF. The CDR3 DNA sequence: TGCAGTGCTAGAGACCACACTCGGGAATCTGGAAACACCATATATTTT.

Comments on this clonotype: The library was prepared for alpha chains; this beta chain is a stray read, so its frequency means little. The V gene is TRBV20-1, the J gene TRBJ1-2, with D possibly being TRBD1 (6 bases). With 0 bases removed from V and 6 bases from J, the gap between germline ends came to 14 bases. The CDR3 is 14 residues long. Germline CDR1 DFQATT, CDR2 SNEGSKA (reference sequence). The CDR3 here is CSARDLRGENGYTF. CDR3 coding DNA: TGCAGTGCTAGAGATCTCAGGGGAGAGAATGGCTACACCTTC.

The sample holds a few counts of this clonotype. As an off-target read in a library built for alpha chains, this beta chain has a frequency of little significance. The chain is built from TRBV20-1 and TRBJ1-6, with D possibly being TRBD1 (5 bases). Trimming left V 3 bases short and J 2 bases short, with 17 bases between. The CDR3 runs 17 residues. Germline CDR1 and CDR2: DFQATT and SNEGSKA (reference sequence). CDR3 loop: CSASDYLGDPYNSPLHF. For the CDR3, the DNA is TGCAGTGCTAGTGACTATCTAGGGGACCCCTATAATTCACCCCTCCACTTT.

Concerning this clonotype: This beta chain lies outside the target of a library built for alpha chains; its clone size means little. The chain carries TRBV20-1 and TRBJ2-1; 8 nucleotides agree with TRBD2. With 3 bases clipped from V and 3 bases from J, the junction kept 4 bases outside the gene matches. CDR3 length: 14 residues. The germline V gene encodes CDR1 DFQATT and CDR2 SNEGSKA (reference sequence). Here the CDR3 reads CSASVAGLYNEQFF. The DNA for the CDR3 is TGCAGTGCTAGCGTAGCGGGGCTCTACAATGAGCAGTTCTTC.

Concerning this clonotype: For a library built for alpha chains, this beta chain is a stray read; little rests on its size. This sequence joins TRBV5-1 and TRBJ1-5; a possible D gene is TRBD1 (5 bases). CDR1 SGHRS and CDR2 YFSETQ come from the germline V gene. There are 15 residues in the CDR3. V was clipped by 0 bases and J by 3 bases, with 10 bases between them. DNA of the CDR3: TGCGCCAGCAGCTTGGTGGCAGGGCCCAATCAGCCCCAGCATTTT. Its translation: CASSLVAGPNQPQHF.

To note about this clonotype: This beta chain is an unintended read in a library built for alpha chains; its size means little. This rearrangement joins TRBV20-1 to TRBJ1-5; 7 bases are a match to TRBD1. The J segment lost 2 bases and the V segment lost 4 bases, leaving 2 bases of the junction unmatched. The CDR3 is 13 residues long. Looked up from germline, CDR1 is DFQATT and CDR2 is SNEGSKA (reference sequence). CDR3 DNA sequence: TGCAGTGCTATCACAGGGGGCAATCAGCCCCAGCATTTT. As protein: CSAITGGNQPQHF.

With regard to this clonotype: Because the library targeted alpha chains, this beta chain is an off-target read whose size means little. The chain has TRBV20-1 and TRBJ2-7, with 7 positions matching TRBD1. Germline-derived CDR1 and CDR2 are DFQATT and SNEGSKA (reference sequence). CDR3 length: 12 residues. Losses at the gene ends were 4 bases for V and 3 bases for J; bases not matched to a gene: 3. CDR3 residues: CSATDRVYEQYF. For the CDR3, the DNA is TGCAGTGCTACCGACAGGGTCTACGAGCAGTACTTC.

This clonotype rates as medium-sized (0.01 to 0.1%). The library was prepared for alpha chains; this beta chain is a stray read, so its frequency means little. V gene TRBV5-4 combines with J gene TRBJ2-5, with D perhaps matching TRBD2 (6 bases). The CDR3 has 14 amino acids. V shed 5 bases and J shed 4 bases, with 15 bases lying between them. CDR1 is SGHNT, CDR2 YYREEE, per germline (reference sequence). The CDR3: CASSYRGEGETQYF. For the CDR3, the DNA is TGTGCCAGCAGTTACCGCGGGGAAGGAGAGACCCAGTACTTC.

With respect to this clonotype: The library was designed around alpha chains, so this beta chain is a stray read whose abundance carries little weight. The J gene is TRBJ2-1, the V gene TRBV7-2; 9 bases fit TRBD2. The V segment lost 1 base and the J segment 6 bases; nucleotides outside the gene matches: 4. The length of the CDR3 is 15 residues. The V gene's germline CDR1 is SGHTA and CDR2 FQGNSA. The CDR3 nucleotides are TGTGCCAGCAGCTTAGTAGGCGGGGGGGCCAATGAGCAGTTCTTC. Translating gives CASSLVGGGANEQFF.

Notes on this clonotype: This beta chain is an unintended read in a library built for alpha chains; its size means little. V and J are TRBV7-2 and TRBJ2-7; D could derive from TRBD1 or TRBD2 (7 bases each). The CDR3 is 13 amino acids. CDR1 is SGHTA and CDR2 is FQGNSA in the germline V gene. V was pared by 3 bases and J by 6 bases, with 12 bases between. The CDR3 bases are TGTGCCAGCAGCTTCGACAGGGAGGGCGAGCAGTACTTC. Its protein product is CASSFDREGEQYF.